Listed below are T cell receptor beta chains from one sample, sequenced in a study of OX40 agonist ivuxolimab in advanced cancers. Produced via immunoSEQ multiplex PCR; TCRdb's table is partial and in-frame only. The table lists around 80,000 clones, about four fifths of them singletons. This specimen consisted of CD4+ or CD8+ T cells sorted from blood, obtained in a trial of the OX40 agonist ivuxolimab. All receptors derive from an adult with an advanced solid tumor such as melanoma, head and neck, liver or kidney cancer. Each CDR3 is given with its conserved first and last residue. The order of the fields is J gene, V gene, CDR3 protein.

TRBJ2-2	TRBV7-2	CASSLEATGLQPTGELFF
TRBJ2-2	TRBV7-9	CASSLGQGDTGELFF
TRBJ2-2	TRBV4-2	CASSQDNGVSAGELFF
TRBJ1-1	TRBV2	CASSDGTGGSITEAFF
TRBJ2-7	TRBV10-2	CASGKGGGGSYEQYF
TRBJ2-7	TRBV5-1	CASSRDRNSYEQYF
TRBJ2-3	TRBV6-5	CASSYYPTTSTDTQYF
TRBJ1-5	TRBV6-4	CASSTQENQPQHF
TRBJ1-2	TRBV6-6	CASSYETSYSNYGYTF
TRBJ2-3	TRBV2	CASTRGAPDTQYF
TRBJ2-4	TRBV12-5	CASGLERTGAKNIQYF
TRBJ2-2	TRBV5-6	CASSPTQQGSGELFF
TRBJ1-1	TRBV5-4	CASTIAGTGEPSAFF
TRBJ2-7	TRBV5-1	CASSRTTSSYEQYF
TRBJ2-6	TRBV6-1	CASNTGAGGANVLTF
TRBJ1-6	TRBV7-9	CASSLDMPFNSPLHF
TRBJ2-3	TRBV18	CASSPLTSGRLDTQYF
TRBJ1-5	TRBV7-9	CASSSSHRGTGRGPQHF
TRBJ2-7	TRBV5-4	CASSRPGQVSYEQYF
TRBJ1-1	TRBV2	CASSDLGVTEAFF
TRBJ1-5	TRBV7-3	CASSLTFNQPQHF
TRBJ2-5	TRBV4-3	CASSLRQGAGKEQYF
TRBJ2-5	TRBV7-2	CASSLNSAIQETQYF
TRBJ2-6	TRBV6-1	CASSEALGGTGLSGANVLTF
TRBJ2-7	TRBV18	CASSPPGTGAGLHEQYF
TRBJ2-1	TRBV5-1	CASSLMAGTGGNEQFF
TRBJ2-7	TRBV30	CAWSADTTGYEQYF
TRBJ2-3	TRBV5-1	CASSLNRDTRSTQYF
TRBJ1-3	TRBV5-4	CASSLASRAKISGNTIYF
TRBJ2-3	TRBV25-1	CATEPPSTDTQYF
TRBJ2-5	TRBV7-2	CASSLTPAVPETQYF
TRBJ1-2	TRBV6-6	CASRRRTGLGYGYTF
TRBJ2-1	TRBV21-1	CASSKESGGVSNEQFF
TRBJ2-7	TRBV7-8	CASSLVRGGEQYF
TRBJ1-1	TRBV11-2	CASRLPGVWGSAFF
TRBJ1-4	TRBV12-2	CASRLKGANEKLFF
TRBJ1-5	TRBV6-1	CASGGPSNQPQHF
TRBJ2-7	TRBV18	CASSPPGTGMSEQYF
TRBJ2-1	TRBV27	CASSYLAANNEQFF
TRBJ1-1	TRBV5-1	CASSLDTAGAEAFF
TRBJ2-2	TRBV4-2	CASSGQGGTGELFF
TRBJ1-1	TRBV5-1	CASSLAWEGPAFF
TRBJ1-5	TRBV5-1	CASSLGGTGVGNQPQHF
TRBJ2-3	TRBV28	CASSFSGQGADTQYF
TRBJ2-3	TRBV7-6	CASSLTGGEPDTQYF
TRBJ1-2	TRBV2	CASSAGTGNGYTF
TRBJ1-5	TRBV7-9	CASSLARADQPQHF
TRBJ2-3	TRBV5-8	CASSLDRDTQYF
TRBJ1-4	TRBV4-3	CASSRQGAANEKLFF
TRBJ1-1	TRBV19	CASSIDRVTEAFF
TRBJ1-3	TRBV7-9	CASSLDRGLRNTIYF
TRBJ1-2	TRBV10-3	CAISESWDSYGYTF
TRBJ2-3	TRBV21-1	CASSAPTSGGVLDTQYF
TRBJ2-3	TRBV11-2	CASSLIAGLGGNTQYF
TRBJ2-2	TRBV9	CASSVDGGPKTGELFF
TRBJ2-5	TRBV4-1	CASSQETLAGGYQETQYF